The 3 T cell receptor beta chains reported below all come from one sample, sequenced in a study of T cells in localized non-small cell lung cancer. The protocol was immunoSEQ multiplex PCR, while the TCRdb copy is restricted to in-frame clones and leaves out a portion. The sample shows 4,500 to 5,500 clones, less than 40% of them seen only once. Sequenced material: lung tumor tissue, taken before any cancer treatment. The origin of the receptors is a male donor aged 60 or over with stage I lung adenocarcinoma.

This clone occurred a few times. The chain recombines TRBV9 with TRBJ1-1; D is undetermined. This CDR3 spans 12 amino acids. Germline CDR1 SGDLS, CDR2 YYNGEE. V was trimmed by 5 bases and J by 6 bases, leaving 11 bases between them. The CDR3 bases are TGTGCCAGCAGACTCGACCGGCCTGAAGCTTTCTTT. This codes for CASRLDRPEAFF.

A few counts support this clone. The chain couples TRBV6-8 to TRBJ1-1, with D maybe TRBD1 (6 bases). The CDR3 loop spans 15 amino acids. With 4 bases removed from V and 2 bases from J, the gap between germline ends came to 14 bases. CDR1 is MNHGY and CDR2 is SAAAGT in the germline V gene. The CDR3 protein is CASSSRGARNTEAFF. DNA of the CDR3: TGTGCCAGCAGTTCCCGGGGGGCGCGAAACACTGAAGCTTTCTTT.

There are a few counts of this clone. This chain links TRBV30 with TRBJ2-7, with D uncertain. The CDR3 contains 12 residues. Germline CDR1 reads GTSNPN; CDR2 reads SVGIG (reference sequence). V lost 4 bases to trimming and J lost 5 bases, with 12 bases between them. CDR3 sequence: CAWNKVEDEQYF. The CDR3 bases are TGTGCCTGGAACAAGGTTGAGGACGAGCAGTACTTC. The full variable domain, completed using reference TRBV30 and TRBJ2-7, is SQTIHQWPATLVQPVGSPLSLECTVEGTSNPNLYWYRQAAGRGLQLLFYSVGIGQISSEVPQNLSASRPQDRQFILSSKKLLLSDSGFYLCAWNKVEDEQYFGPGTRLTVT.